The rows below give T cell receptor beta chains drawn from one sample of a study of vaccination effects on CD4 cells after COVID-19. The antigens these receptors bind are not known. Some clones are missing from TCRdb's copy, which holds only in-frame ones; the method was immunoSEQ multiplex PCR. The top ten hold over 0.95% of the sample, which has around 81,000 clones, 60% to 85% seen once. The source material was CD4+ T cells from PBMCs cultured with HCoV-OC43 spike peptides, sampled after COVID-19 vaccination. These receptor sequences come from a human donor who received a COVID-19 vaccine. The CDR3 runs from the conserved cysteine through the conserved F or W. The order of the fields is clone size, V gene, D gene, J gene, CDR3 DNA, CDR3 protein. D genes are given only for firm matches. Only some rows state a clone size, as once, few, many or a class for expanded clones.

>-|TRBV5-8|-|TRBJ1-5
TGTGCCAGCAGCTTGGAGAGGATCAGGAGTCAGCCCCAGCATTTT
CASSLERIRSQPQHF
>-|TRBV14|-|TRBJ1-2
TGTGCCAGCAGCCAAGGGGGGGCTCTAAAGGGCTATGGCTACACCTTC
CASSQGGALKGYGYTF
>once|TRBV24-1|TRBD1|TRBJ1-4
TGTGCCACCAGTGATTACCAGGGGGGAAATGAAAAACTGTTTTTT
CATSDYQGGNEKLFF
>-|TRBV7-3|TRBD1|TRBJ2-6
TGTGCCAGCAGCTTATTAGGGGGCGGTGGGGCCAACGTCCTGACTTTC
CASSLLGGGGANVLTF
>-|TRBV4-3|-|TRBJ1-6
TGCGCCAGCAGCCCTAGAGGGGTCGGGTGGGACTCACCCCTCCACTTT
CASSPRGVGWDSPLHF
>-|TRBV2|-|TRBJ1-5
TGTGCCAGCAGCCGACAGTACGTCCGAAATCAGCCCCAGCATTTT
CASSRQYVRNQPQHF
>-|TRBV7-2|-|TRBJ1-3
TGTGCCAGCAGCTTAGGCCCCGCAGCTGGAAACACCATATATTTT
CASSLGPAAGNTIYF
>-|TRBV7-3|TRBD1|TRBJ2-6
TGTGCCAGCAGCGGGACAGGGTCTGGGGCCAACGTCCTGACTTTC
CASSGTGSGANVLTF
>-|TRBV5-8|-|TRBJ2-3
TGTGCCAGCAGCTTAACAGGGATAGATACGCAGTATTTT
CASSLTGIDTQYF
>few|TRBV21-1|-|TRBJ1-5
TGTGCCAGCAGCAAACAGGGGGCGCTTCCCTACGACAATCAGCCCCAGCATTTT
CASSKQGALPYDNQPQHF
>-|TRBV3-1/TRBV3-2|TRBD2|TRBJ2-3
TGTGCCAGCAGCCCTCTAGCGGGGGGAGCAGATACGCAGTATTTT
CASSPLAGGADTQYF
>-|TRBV18|TRBD2|TRBJ2-1
TGTGCCAGCTCTCCACTAAGCGGGGGAAATGAGCAGTTCTTC
CASSPLSGGNEQFF
>-|TRBV6-1|-|TRBJ2-4
TGTGCCAGCAGTGATTCACTCCAGGGTTTGGCCAAAAACATTCAGTACTTC
CASSDSLQGLAKNIQYF
>-|TRBV27|-|TRBJ2-2
TGTGCCAGCAGTTTATTCCGGGGAGCCGGGGAGCTGTTTTTT
CASSLFRGAGELFF
>few|TRBV10-3|-|TRBJ1-1
TGTGCCATCAGTGGAACAGAAAACACTGAAGCTTTCTTT
CAISGTENTEAFF
>few|TRBV30|-|TRBJ1-1
TGTGCCGCAAGACCAGGGAACACTGAAGCTTTCTTT
CAARPGNTEAFF
>once|TRBV6-5|TRBD1|TRBJ1-4
TGTGCCAGCAGTTCCAGGGGGCCTAGTAATGAAAAACTGTTTTTT
CASSSRGPSNEKLFF
>once|TRBV20-1|-|TRBJ2-3
TGCAGTGCTAGTGGTCGGTCGGGGGGCCCAGATACGCAGTATTTT
CSASGRSGGPDTQYF
>-|TRBV28|-|TRBJ1-2
TGTGCCAGCAGACCCCGGGGGGTGGGAGGCTACACCTTC
CASRPRGVGGYTF
>-|TRBV5-1|TRBD2|TRBJ2-1
TGCGCCAGCAGCCAGACTGGACTAGCGCGTGAGCAGTTCTTC
CASSQTGLAREQFF
>-|TRBV5-1|-|TRBJ2-1
TGCGCCAGCAGCCCGAGGCAGGGCGTGGGGAATGAGCAGTTCTTC
CASSPRQGVGNEQFF
>-|TRBV7-6|-|TRBJ2-3
TGTGCCAGCAGCTTCGACCCCCTAAGAGAAGATACGCAGTATTTT
CASSFDPLREDTQYF
>-|TRBV19|-|TRBJ2-1
TGTGCCACGGCGAAATACGGCTCCTACAATGAGCAGTTCTTC
CATAKYGSYNEQFF
>-|TRBV28|-|TRBJ1-1
TGTGCCAGCAGTTTCCAACGGACAGCTTTCTTT
CASSFQRTAFF
>-|TRBV3-1/TRBV3-2|TRBD2|TRBJ2-5
TGTGCCAGCACCCAAGGGACTAGCGGAAAACTAGGGAAGACCCAGTACTTC
CASTQGTSGKLGKTQYF
>-|TRBV7-9|TRBD1|TRBJ1-2
TGTGCCAGCAGCTTAGAAGACAGGGGGCTAAGTGGCTACACCTTC
CASSLEDRGLSGYTF
>-|TRBV7-3|TRBD1|TRBJ1-1
TGTGCCAGCAGCCCGACCGGGGGAGGGGGCAGGGGTGAAGCTTTCTTT
CASSPTGGGGRGEAFF
>-|TRBV3-1/TRBV3-2|TRBD1|TRBJ2-1
TGTGCCAGCAGCCCATTGGACAGGGCTGATGAGCAGTTCTTC
CASSPLDRADEQFF
>-|TRBV29-1|-|TRBJ1-1
TGCAGCGTCAGAATGGGGGCAATCGGGACTGAAGCTTTCTTT
CSVRMGAIGTEAFF
>few|TRBV6-1|TRBD1|TRBJ2-1
TGTGCCAGCAGTGACCCGGGACAGGGACGCTACAATGAGCAGTTCTTC
CASSDPGQGRYNEQFF
>few|TRBV7-2|TRBD2|TRBJ2-5
TGTGCCAGCAGCTCTCTTTCTAGCGGGGGGGCCAGTAGGGAGACCCAGTACTTC
CASSSLSSGGASRETQYF
>-|TRBV19|-|TRBJ1-5
TGTGCCAGTAGGCAGGGAGGGAATCAGCCCCAGCATTTT
CASRQGGNQPQHF
>-|TRBV5-4|-|TRBJ2-5
TGTGCCAGCAGCTTGCGGGGCAGTGAGACCCAGTACTTC
CASSLRGSETQYF
>few|TRBV5-1|TRBD1|TRBJ1-4
TGCGCCAGCAGCGCGACGGGACAGGGGGCAAGGGTTGGTGAAAAACTGTTTTTT
CASSATGQGARVGEKLFF
>-|TRBV2|TRBD1|TRBJ1-6
TGTGCCAGTATACCGGGACAGGGAGGTGGCTATAATTCACCCCTCCACTTT
CASIPGQGGGYNSPLHF
>-|TRBV10-3|TRBD1|TRBJ1-6
TGTGCCATCAGTGGGGGGGACAGGGACTATAATTCACCCCTCCACTTT
CAISGGDRDYNSPLHF
>-|TRBV5-6|TRBD2|TRBJ2-2
TGTGCCAGCAGCTTGTTAGGACTAGCGGGGACCGGGGAGCTGTTTTTT
CASSLLGLAGTGELFF
>few|TRBV10-1|TRBD1|TRBJ2-1
TGCGCCAGCAGTTACCGGGACAGGGGATACAATGAGCAGTTCTTC
CASSYRDRGYNEQFF
>-|TRBV4-2|-|TRBJ2-3
TGTGCCAGCAGCCAAGGGACCTGGAGGGGGGGGCCTATAGATACGCAGTATTTT
CASSQGTWRGGPIDTQYF
>-|TRBV6-6|-|TRBJ1-3
TGTGCCAGCAGTCAGGGGAGCGCTGGAAACACCATATATTTT
CASSQGSAGNTIYF
>-|TRBV5-5|-|TRBJ1-1
TGTGCCAGCAGCTTTCGGTATATGTCCAACACTGAAGCTTTCTTT
CASSFRYMSNTEAFF
>-|TRBV12-2|-|TRBJ1-1
TGTGCAAGTCGCTTAGCCGGGACAGGGGGCTTCGGGGCTTTCTTT
CASRLAGTGGFGAFF
>-|TRBV7-6|-|TRBJ2-3
TGTGCCAGCAGCTTAGCACAGGGCCCAGATACGCAGTATTTT
CASSLAQGPDTQYF
>-|TRBV5-1|-|TRBJ1-4
TGCGCCAGCAGCCCAAGAGGGGCGGAGAATGAAAAACTGTTTTTT
CASSPRGAENEKLFF
>-|TRBV6-6|TRBD1|TRBJ1-5
TGTGCCAGCAGGGGGACAGGATACAATCAGCCCCAGCATTTT
CASRGTGYNQPQHF
>-|TRBV7-8|-|TRBJ2-2
TGTGCCAGCAGCTTAGCGGGCTTACCGAACACCGGGGAGCTGTTTTTT
CASSLAGLPNTGELFF
>-|TRBV9|TRBD2|TRBJ2-3
TGTGCCAGCAGGCGGGACCTTGGTGATAGCGGGGGGGCAACAGATACGCAGTATTTT
CASRRDLGDSGGATDTQYF